The 25 T cell receptor beta chains reported below all come from one sample, sequenced in a study of CD8 T cells in Susac syndrome. Random hexamers were used to reverse transcribe roughly 0.45 to 1 ug of RNA. Using its own MiXCR run on the immunoSEQ multiplex PCR reads, TCRdb lists one record per CDR3 protein. Of approximately 190,000 distinct CDR3 sequences in the sample, more than 85% were seen once. Sequencing was carried out using CD8+ T cells from PBMCs. All receptors come from a human donor with Susac syndrome.

The V and J genes are TRBV6-6 and TRBJ1-1; D is uncertain. The germline CDR1 and CDR2 sequences are MNHNY and SVGAGI (reference sequence). Trimming pared 5 bases from V and 4 bases from J, leaving 5 bases between. The CDR3 is 11 residues long. CDR3 region: CASSKSTEAFF. The CDR3 bases are TGTGCCAGCAGTAAATCCACTGAAGCTTTCTTT.

V and J are TRBV3-1 and TRBJ1-6; the match to TRBD1 covers 7 bases. V was clipped by 2 bases and J by 10 bases; unmatched bases: 5. The CDR3 runs to 14 residues. The germline CDR1 and CDR2 sequences are LGHDT and YNNKEL (reference sequence). This chain's CDR3 is CASSQLTGSSPLHF. CDR3 DNA: TGTGCCAGCAGCCAATTGACAGGGAGCTCACCCCTCCACTTT.

This chain links TRBV20-1 with TRBJ2-5; D might be TRBD2 (5 bases). The CDR3 length is 14 residues. Per the germline V gene, CDR1 is DFQATT and CDR2 is SNEGSKA (reference sequence). Trimming took 0 bases from V and 2 from J, leaving 10 bases between them. CDR3 region: CSARDEREQETQYF. The DNA for the CDR3 is TGCAGTGCTAGAGATGAGAGGGAACAAGAGACCCAGTACTTC.

This chain joins TRBV7-9 and TRBJ1-1; D might be TRBD1 (6 bases). This CDR3 contains 15 residues. CDR1 is SEHNR and CDR2 is FQNEAQ in the germline V gene (reference sequence). Trimming took 1 base from V and 1 from J, leaving 10 bases between them. The CDR3 sequence is CASSLVTGTNTEAFF. The CDR3 DNA follows: TGTGCCAGCAGCTTAGTAACAGGGACGAACACTGAAGCTTTCTTT.

The CDR3 spells CASTRTSKSQGTQYF. As DNA, the CDR3 is TGTGCCAGCACCCGGACTAGCAAGAGTCAGGGTACGCAGTATTTT. J is TRBJ2-3 and V is TRBV2, with 8 bases identical to TRBD2. Germline V gives CDR1 SNHLY, CDR2 FYNNEI. V lost 7 bases to trimming and J lost 8 bases; unmatched junction nucleotides: 14. This CDR3 has 15 residues.

In this sample, this clonotype turned up once. The rearrangement uses TRBV27 and TRBJ1-2; TRBD1 aligns across 7 bases. CDR3 size: 14 residues. The junction had 6 bases not matched to a gene; V was cut back by 5 bases and J by 3 bases. Germline CDR1 is MNHEY and CDR2 is SMNVEV (reference sequence). Here the CDR3 reads CASSPPGQHYGYTF. DNA for the CDR3: TGTGCCAGCAGTCCTCCGGGACAGCACTATGGCTACACCTTC.

The chain uses TRBV28 and TRBJ1-2; the D is unclear. CDR3 length: 15 amino acids. Germline CDR1 and CDR2: MDHEN and SYDVKM. Trimming took 7 bases from V and 0 from J, leaving 15 bases between them. The CDR3 DNA follows: TGTGCCAGCAAATTGACAACCGAAGCTAACTATGGCTACACCTTC. It is translated as CASKLTTEANYGYTF.

In nucleotides, the CDR3 is TGTGCCACATCGATGAGCGGGAGGACCAACTACGAGCAGTACTTC. The encoded protein is CATSMSGRTNYEQYF. The J gene is TRBJ2-7, the V gene TRBV10-3, with TRBD2 identical over 9 bases. V lost 10 bases to trimming and J lost 3 bases; unmatched junction nucleotides: 13. The germline V gene encodes CDR1 ENHRY and CDR2 SYGVKD. This CDR3 spans 15 amino acids.

The V gene is TRBV20-1, the J gene TRBJ2-7, with 8 bases fitting TRBD2. Trimming removed 6 bases from V and 0 bases from J; junction bases left unmatched: 7. This CDR3 spans 14 amino acids. Germline V CDR1 and CDR2: DFQATT, SNEGSKA (reference sequence). As DNA, the CDR3 is TGCAGTGCACCAGTGCGGGAGGCCTCCTACGAGCAGTACTTC. This gives the protein CSAPVREASYEQYF.

The chain joins TRBV4-2 to TRBJ1-1; D remains unclear. The V gene's germline CDR1 is LGHNA and CDR2 YNFKEQ. The germline V and J ends were trimmed by 3 bases and 3 bases, with 20 bases remaining between them. This CDR3 is 17 amino acids long. CDR3 sequence (DNA): TGTGCCAGCAGCCACGGCCCCGCCGGGGAGGAGGACACTGAAGCTTTCTTT. This encodes CASSHGPAGEEDTEAFF.

The CDR3 DNA reads as TGTGCCAGCAGCTTAGTCGCGAGGGGGGATGAGCAGTTCTTC. It is translated as CASSLVARGDEQFF. The chain has TRBV7-3 and TRBJ2-1, with D perhaps being TRBD1 or TRBD2 (6 bases each). Trimming removed 2 bases from V and 8 bases from J, with 13 bases in between. Germline CDR1 is SGHTA and CDR2 is FQGTGA. CDR3 length: 14 residues.

This sequence joins TRBV6-5 and TRBJ1-6, with TRBD1 matching over 7 bases. The V gene end was trimmed by 6 bases and the J gene end by 6 bases; junction bases not matched to a gene: 5. Germline CDR1 and CDR2: MNHEY and SVGAGI. The CDR3 extends over 14 amino acids. CDR3 nucleotides: TGTGCCAGCAGATACAGGGGAGCTAATTCACCCCTCCACTTT. Translation gives CASRYRGANSPLHF.

The gene calls are TRBV18 and TRBJ2-7; D gene uncertain. CDR1 is KGHSH, CDR2 LQKENI, per germline. Trimming stripped 3 bases from V and 5 bases from J, with 8 bases between. This CDR3 has 12 amino acids. This CDR3 reads CASSPSQDEQYF. The CDR3 DNA follows: TGTGCCAGCTCACCTTCCCAGGACGAGCAGTACTTC.

The chain joins TRBV15 to TRBJ2-5; 11 bases map to TRBD1. V was pared by 7 bases and J by 4 bases, with 2 bases of the junction left unmatched. The CDR3 is 13 amino acids. Germline V gene sequence: CDR1 LNHNV, CDR2 YYDKDF (reference sequence). Written as DNA, the CDR3 is TGTGCCACCATCGGACAGGGGGCAGAGACCCAGTACTTC. It is translated as CATIGQGAETQYF.

V usage is TRBV6-5 and J usage is TRBJ2-7; 7 bases are shared with TRBD1. The germline V gene encodes CDR1 MNHEY and CDR2 SVGAGI. This CDR3 has 15 residues. J lost 2 bases, V lost 2 bases, and 6 bases had no gene match. The CDR3 region has the DNA TGTGCCAGCAGTTACGGGACAGCTAAACCCTACGAGCAGTACTTC. Translation: CASSYGTAKPYEQYF.

The gene calls are TRBV7-9 and TRBJ2-1, with 8 bases identical to TRBD2. CDR1 is SEHNR, CDR2 FQNEAQ, per germline (reference sequence). This CDR3 spans 14 amino acids. V gave up 3 bases and J gave up 8 bases; unmatched junction bases: 6. The CDR3 bases are TGTGCCAGCAGCTTTGGTAGCGGGATCGATGAGCAGTTCTTC. Amino acids: CASSFGSGIDEQFF.

V and J are TRBV5-1 and TRBJ2-6; D gene unclear. Per the germline V gene, CDR1 is SGHRS and CDR2 is YFSETQ. V was clipped by 2 bases and J by 0 bases, with 3 bases between them. CDR3 length: 14 amino acids. The CDR3, as DNA: TGCGCCAGCAGCTTACCCTCTGGGGCCAACGTCCTGACTTTC. Translated, it gives CASSLPSGANVLTF.

This rearrangement joins TRBV29-1 to TRBJ1-1; the D gene is possibly TRBD1 (5 bases). The ends were cut back, 1 base at V and 1 base at J, with 16 bases in the middle. The germline V gene encodes CDR1 SQVTM and CDR2 ANQGSEA. The CDR3 has 16 residues. The CDR3 DNA follows: TGCAGCGTTGAAGGGGTTTTGGGGCAGAAGAACACTGAAGCTTTCTTT. Its translation: CSVEGVLGQKNTEAFF.

The chain recombines TRBV5-6 with TRBJ1-1; D unresolved. The CDR3 runs 12 residues. The V gene's germline CDR1 is SGHDT and CDR2 YYEEEE. Trimming shortened V by 2 bases and J by 2 bases, and 4 bases separated the two germline ends. CDR3 amino acids: CASSFFNTEAFF. The CDR3 DNA sequence: TGTGCCAGCAGCTTCTTTAACACTGAAGCTTTCTTT.

The V gene is TRBV2, the J gene TRBJ2-5; weak D call: TRBD2 (5 bases). The CDR3 is 13 residues long. The V and J ends lost 3 bases and 5 bases respectively, with 10 bases between them. Germline loops: CDR1 SNHLY, CDR2 FYNNEI. The CDR3 DNA sequence: TGTGCCAGCAGTGAGGCTAGCTGGGAGACCCAGTACTTC. Protein: CASSEASWETQYF. Full variable domain (missing parts from reference TRBV2 and TRBJ2-5): EPEVTQTPSHQVTQMGQEVILRCVPISNHLYFYWYRQILGQKVEFLVSFYNNEISEKSEIFDDQFSVERPDGSNFTLKIRSTKLEDSAMYFCASSEASWETQYFGPGTRLLVL.

The chain uses TRBV5-4 and TRBJ2-5; 9 bases are a match to TRBD2. The CDR3 has 14 residues. V dropped 0 bases and J dropped 3; count of bases not matched to a gene: 0. Germline V gene data show CDR1 as SGHNT and CDR2 as YYREEE (reference sequence). CDR3 region: CASSLGGREETQYF. The CDR3, as DNA: TGTGCCAGCAGCTTGGGCGGGAGGGAAGAGACCCAGTACTTC. Using reference TRBV5-4 and TRBJ2-5 for the parts outside the CDR3, the full variable domain is ETGVTQSPTHLIKTRGQQVTLRCSSQSGHNTVSWYQQALGQGPQFIFQYYREEENGRGNFPPRFSGLQFPNYSSELNVNALELDDSALYLCASSLGGREETQYFGPGTRLLVL.

The V and J genes are TRBV5-6 and TRBJ1-2, with D possibly matching TRBD1 (5 bases). CDR3 length equals 15 residues. Germline CDR1 is SGHDT and CDR2 is YYEEEE. Between the trimmed V and J ends, which lost 3 bases and 2 bases, there was a span of 14 bases. The CDR3 nucleotides are TGTGCCAGCAGCTGGTATTCGACAGAGAACTATGGCTACACCTTC. It specifies CASSWYSTENYGYTF.

The CDR3 sequence: CASSLTSAYNEQFF. The CDR3 DNA is TGTGCCAGCAGTTTAACGTCCGCCTACAATGAGCAGTTCTTC. This chain links TRBV6-5 with TRBJ2-1; D is unresolved. V was pared by 4 bases and J by 2 bases, with 9 bases between. The CDR3 consists of 14 residues. The germline V gene encodes CDR1 MNHEY and CDR2 SVGAGI.

The chain couples TRBV12-5 to TRBJ1-1; 8 bases fit TRBD1. Losses at the gene ends were 2 bases for V and 0 bases for J; bases not matched to a gene: 2. The CDR3 covers 15 residues. Germline V lookup: CDR1 LGHNT, CDR2 FRNRAP. CDR3 nucleotides: TGTGCTAGTGGTTTGCGGACAGGGCTGAACACTGAAGCTTTCTTT. Translated: CASGLRTGLNTEAFF.

This chain connects TRBV7-9 to TRBJ2-7; no firm D call. The length of the CDR3 is 13 residues. Trimming took off 5 bases at V and 2 bases at J, with 10 bases between the two ends. The germline V gene has CDR1 SEHNR and CDR2 FQNEAQ (reference sequence). This chain's CDR3 is CASSPKAAYEQYF. The CDR3 coding sequence is TGTGCCAGCAGCCCTAAAGCCGCCTACGAGCAGTACTTC. The whole variable domain, filled in from reference TRBV7-9 and TRBJ2-7, reads DTGVSQNPRHKITKRGQNVTFRCDPISEHNRLYWYRQTLGQGPEFLTYFQNEAQLEKSRLLSDRFSAERPKGSFSTLEIQRTEQGDSAMYLCASSPKAAYEQYFGPGTRLTVT.